One and the same sample provided the 21 T cell receptor beta chains below, sequenced in a study of tumor and adjacent non-tumor tissue in lung cancer. Three rounds of nested PCR, following a modified ARM-PCR protocol, produced the TCRbeta library. TCRdb reprocessed the multiplex PCR reads via MiXCR and lists one record per CDR3 protein. The table has under 100,000 distinct CDR3 sequences, roughly 62% seen once. This sample's RNA came from whole unsorted tissue. Sequencing was performed on lung tumor tissue. The receptor source for this set is a man in his 70s with non-small cell lung cancer.

A remark on this clonotype: A much larger clonotype is one base distant, so this may be a read error. V and J are TRBV20-1 and TRBJ2-5; D ambiguous. This CDR3 comprises 12 residues. Germline V gives CDR1 DFQATT, CDR2 SNEGSKA (reference sequence). V was trimmed by 4 bases and J by 2 bases, leaving 8 bases between them. CDR3 sequence: CSAIERQETQYF. In nucleotides, the CDR3 is TGCAGTGCTATCGAACGGCAAGAGACCCAGTACTTC.

This clonotype was detected once. One junction end disagrees with the germline gene, perhaps due to a read error. The chain joins TRBV11-3 to TRBJ2-3; 9 bases agree with TRBD1. The germline gives CDR1 SGHNT, CDR2 YENEEA. CDR3 length: 15 residues. The CDR3, as DNA: TGTGCCAGCAGCTTTGGGACAGGGAACATAGATGCGCAGTATTTT. This codes for CASSFGTGNIDAQYF.

This clonotype came up many times. The chain uses TRBV12-3 or TRBV12-4 and TRBJ2-7; weak D call: TRBD2 (5 bases). V gave up 1 base and J gave up 4 bases, with 14 bases separating them. CDR3 size: 15 residues. This CDR3 is CASSLGRGSGYEQYF. The CDR3 region has the DNA TGTGCCAGCAGTTTAGGTAGAGGGTCTGGGTACGAGCAGTACTTC.

About this clonotype: The conserved final phenylalanine or tryptophan is absent from the CDR3, which likely points to a read error. The V gene is TRBV10-2, the J gene TRBJ1-5; a weak D match, TRBD1 (6 bases). Germline loops: CDR1 WSHSY, CDR2 SAAADI. The CDR3 extends over 15 amino acids. The CDR3, as DNA: TGCGCGAGCAGTAATAGACAGGCGGGCAATCAGCCCCAGCATTTA. This translates into CASSNRQAGNQPQHL.

The chain is built from TRBV7-3 and TRBJ2-5; the match to TRBD2 covers 13 bases. The length of the CDR3 is 18 residues. From germline, CDR1 is SGHTA and CDR2 FQGTGA. The V gene end was trimmed by 5 bases and the J gene end by 0 bases; junction bases not matched to a gene: 9. CDR3 region: CASSPGLAGATNQETQYF. As DNA, the CDR3 is TGTGCCAGCAGCCCCGGACTAGCGGGAGCTACTAACCAAGAGACCCAGTACTTC.

Note on this clonotype: The CDR3 end shows no conserved phenylalanine or tryptophan, and so a read error is likely. Because the CDR3's place on the DNA is in doubt, the DNA is left out and the CDR3 is given as listed by TCRdb. The chain combines TRBV29-1 with TRBJ2-4; no DNA check was done on the table's D call, TRBD1. Germline loops: CDR1 SQVTM, CDR2 ANQGSEA. The CDR3 spans 12 amino acids, including both terminal residues. The CDR3 loop reads CSVEEDLGQGNL.

This clonotype was picked up many times. This rearrangement joins TRBV28 to TRBJ2-5; 7 positions agree with TRBD1. The CDR3 extends over 13 amino acids. The trim removed 8 bases at V and 5 bases at J, leaving 8 bases unmatched. CDR1 is MDHEN, CDR2 SYDVKM, per germline. The CDR3 region is CASRSYRGETQYF. The CDR3, as DNA: TGTGCCAGCCGATCTTACAGGGGCGAGACCCAGTACTTC.

For this clonotype: A much larger clone sits a single nucleotide away, making a read error possible. This chain joins TRBV6-5 and TRBJ2-4; TRBD1 matches 7 bases. J lost 3 bases, V lost 0 bases, and 8 bases had no gene match. This CDR3 has 17 amino acids. The germline CDR1 and CDR2 sequences are MNHEY and SVGAGI. CDR3 coding DNA: TGTGCCAGCAGTTACTCAATGGACAGGCTAGTCAAAAACATTCAGTACTTC. This codes for CASSYSMDRLVKNIQYF.

This clonotype showed up just once. A read error may explain this, as a much larger clone is one base away. The chain recombines TRBV5-1 with TRBJ2-4; D remains ambiguous. The germline V gene encodes CDR1 SGHRS and CDR2 YFSETQ. V gave up 7 bases and J gave up 6 bases, with 8 bases separating them. The CDR3 runs 11 residues. This chain's CDR3 is CASGDGNIQYF. In DNA form, the CDR3 reads TGCGCCAGCGGCGACGGAAACATTCAGTACTTC.

Details on this clonotype: Given a much more abundant clone one base away, this may be a read error. The J gene is TRBJ1-5, the V gene TRBV4-1, with D tentatively TRBD1 or TRBD2 (5 bases each). The J call may be in error: the DNA end matches TRBJ2-3 better. Per germline, CDR1 MGHRA and CDR2 YSYEKL. CDR3 size: 14 residues. CDR3 DNA: TGCGCCAGCAAAGAGAGGACTGTGGTGGGGCCCCAGTATTTT. Amino acid sequence: CASKERTVVGPQYF.

Worth noting for this clonotype: This may stem from a read error, because a much larger clone lies one nucleotide away. CDR3 DNA sequence: TGTGCCAGCAGTCGGTCACCTTATCAGCCCCAGCATTTT. It translates to CASSRSPYQPQHF. The J gene is TRBJ1-5, the V gene TRBV28; D call uncertain. Trimming took off 5 bases at V and 5 bases at J, with 10 bases between the two ends. The germline CDR1 and CDR2 sequences are MDHEN and SYDVKM. CDR3 size: 13 residues.

This chain joins TRBV5-1 and TRBJ2-1, with TRBD1 matching 9 bases. The CDR3 runs 17 residues. Germline V CDR1 and CDR2: SGHRS, YFSETQ. Trimming took 3 bases from V and 9 from J; bases not matched to a gene: 16. The CDR3 here is CASSSNTGGVRGGEQFF. The CDR3 region has the DNA TGCGCCAGCAGCTCAAATACAGGGGGCGTGAGAGGTGGTGAGCAGTTCTTC.

On this clonotype itself: The missing conserved phenylalanine or tryptophan at the end of this CDR3 makes a read error likely. The chain has TRBV4-1 and TRBJ2-3, with 10 bases identical to TRBD1. The CDR3 has 20 residues. Per the germline V gene, CDR1 is MGHRA and CDR2 is YSYEKL. Trimming took 0 bases from V and 0 from J; bases not matched to a gene: 12. CDR3 DNA sequence: TGCGCCAGCAGCCAAGACGTGAGGACCGGGACAGGGGTTAGCACAGATACGCAGTATTCT. It is translated as CASSQDVRTGTGVSTDTQYS.

This clonotype was detected ten times or more. V is TRBV12-3 or TRBV12-4 and J is TRBJ1-1; 7 nucleotides align to TRBD1. V was clipped by 6 bases and J by 2 bases; unmatched bases: 6. The CDR3 totals 14 residues. CDR3 sequence reads: CASRLQGYNTEAFF. CDR3 nucleotides: TGTGCCAGCAGACTACAGGGGTATAACACTGAAGCTTTCTTT.

This clonotype was observed many times. This chain links TRBV5-4 with TRBJ2-4, with TRBD1 as a possible D gene (5 bases). V was cut by 0 bases and J by 2 bases, with 6 bases left in between. The CDR3 length is 14 residues. In germline, CDR1 is SGHNT, CDR2 YYREEE (reference sequence). The CDR3 DNA is TGTGCCAGCAGCTTGGAGGGGCCCAAAAACATTCAGTACTTC. It translates to CASSLEGPKNIQYF.

This clonotype is a singleton in its sample. The CDR3 nucleotides are TGTGCCAGCAGCCCTGGACCAGCGGGGCCCTTGAGCACAGTTATGCGGTATTTT. The encoded protein is CASSPGPAGPLSTVMRYF. This chain links TRBV11-2 with TRBJ2-3; 7 nucleotides line up with TRBD2. The germline V gene encodes CDR1 SGHAT and CDR2 FQNNGV. The CDR3 has 18 amino acids. The ends lost 5 bases at V and 14 bases at J; junction bases unmatched: 28.

The chain combines TRBV5-1 with TRBJ2-2; 10 bases are shared with TRBD1. The CDR3 contains 16 residues. The V and J ends lost 5 bases and 4 bases, in that order; junction bases with no gene match: 8. CDR1 and CDR2 from the germline V gene are SGHRS and YFSETQ. The CDR3 coding sequence is TGCGCCAGCAGAGATTCCGGGACAGGGGTCACCGGGGAGCTGTTTTTT. As protein: CASRDSGTGVTGELFF.

The rearrangement links TRBV20-1 to TRBJ2-2; D possibly corresponds to TRBD1 (6 bases). Trimming removed 2 bases from V and 1 base from J, with 23 bases in between. Looked up from germline, CDR1 is DFQATT and CDR2 is SNEGSKA (reference sequence). CDR3 length equals 19 residues. Here the CDR3 reads CSARSYRVPNTLNTGELFF. The DNA of the CDR3 is TGCAGTGCTAGATCTTACAGGGTGCCCAATACACTGAACACCGGGGAGCTGTTTTTT.

This clonotype came up a few times. This chain joins TRBV6-1 and TRBJ1-3; D ambiguous. In germline, CDR1 is MNHNS, CDR2 SASEGT. The CDR3 has 14 amino acids. Deletions cut 6 bases from V and 0 bases from J, with 9 bases between. The CDR3 here is CASRTESSGNTIYF. CDR3 DNA: TGTGCCAGCAGAACAGAGTCCTCTGGAAACACCATATATTTT.

This sequence joins TRBV11-2 and TRBJ2-7; the match to TRBD1 covers 8 bases. Germline-derived CDR1 and CDR2 are SGHAT and FQNNGV. CDR3 length: 14 amino acids. V dropped 4 bases and J dropped 8; count of bases not matched to a gene: 10. CDR3 sequence reads: CASSSRTGLNKQYF. The DNA of the CDR3 is TGTGCCAGCAGCTCACGGACAGGGTTGAACAAGCAGTACTTC.

Concerning this clonotype: This could be a read error, since a much larger clone is one nucleotide away. The genes are TRBV4-1 and TRBJ1-6; unclear D gene. The germline gives CDR1 MGHRA, CDR2 YSYEKL. V lost 1 base, J lost 0 bases, and 13 bases lay in between. The CDR3 is 18 amino acids. The CDR3: CASSQVLLGSSYNSPLHF. CDR3 nucleotides: TGCGCCAGCAGCCAAGTGCTTCTGGGAAGCTCCTATAATTCACCCCTCCACTTT.